A few counts support the clone carrying this TCR beta chain. TCRdb ran MiXCR on the 5' RACE reads and lists one entry per CDR3 protein. The sample lists a few hundred thousand distinct CDR3 sequences, under 30% occurring once. The data are from a study of CD8 T cells in ankylosing spondylitis. The clonotype was recovered from a male donor with ankylosing spondylitis or in good health (not recorded which). Sequencing input: blood, either unsorted or a sorted T cell fraction (not recorded which).

CDR3 loop: CASSSDPDTQYF. CDR3 DNA sequence: TGTGCCAGCAGCTCTGACCCAGATACGCAGTATTTT. J is TRBJ2-3 and V is TRBV5-4, with D hard to call. The CDR3 is 12 amino acids. Germline values: CDR1 SGHNT, CDR2 YYREEE (reference sequence). Between the trimmed V and J ends, which lost 3 bases and 4 bases, there was a span of 6 bases.